This T cell receptor (beta chain) was identified in a study of CD8 T cells in ankylosing spondylitis. Study-level points and caveats: Previous work reported some of these motif variants in the synovial fluid and blood of reactive arthritis. Within ankylosing spondylitis blood, a TCR beta motif made up of eight or nine highly homologous variants appeared to be characteristic.

One entry per CDR3 protein, called by TCRdb with MiXCR from the 5' RACE reads. The sample lists under 450,000 distinct CDR3 sequences, approximately 17% occurring once. This clonotype came up a few times. The antigen remains unidentified. The V segment lost 5 bases and the J segment 3 bases; nucleotides outside the gene matches: 5. Germline V gene sequence: CDR1 SGHTA, CDR2 FQGNSA. This CDR3 comprises 14 residues. This sequence joins TRBV7-2 and TRBJ2-7, with 9 bases aligning to TRBD1. This sequence was found in a male donor with ankylosing spondylitis. The specimen sequenced was blood, either unsorted or a sorted T cell fraction (not recorded which). For the CDR3, the DNA is TGTGCCAGCAGCGCCCGGGACAGGGTCTACGAGCAGTACTTC. Its protein is CASSARDRVYEQYF.